The source of this T cell receptor (beta chain) is a study of identifying expanded T cells in peripheral blood. Points from the study as a whole: Differentially abundant clones: about 1.2 between replicates, around 16 at approximately two weeks, 19 to 20 at four.

CDR1 and CDR2 (germline): LGHNA, YSLEER. V was shortened by 1 base and J by 2 bases, with 8 bases between the two germline ends. The CDR3 covers 15 residues. This clone is a singleton in its sample. As yet, its antigen is unknown. The protocol was immunoSEQ multiplex PCR, while the TCRdb copy is restricted to in-frame clones and leaves out a portion. This table has around 76,000 clones, roughly 88% appearing once. During the collection period, no donor immune events like infections were recorded. The sequenced sample was blood. The source of this sequence is a person aged 18 to 70 in good health. The rearrangement uses TRBV4-3 and TRBJ2-2, with no clear D. CDR3: CASSQGPSNTGELFF. The DNA for the CDR3 is TGCGCCAGCAGCCAAGGGCCCAGTAACACCGGGGAGCTGTTTTTT.